This T cell receptor beta chain was retrieved from a study of blood T cells in healthy people across ages. About this clonotype: Its matching antigen is unknown.

Germline CDR1 reads LGHNA; CDR2 reads YSLEER. This CDR3 is 16 amino acids long. The trim removed 0 bases at V and 8 bases at J, leaving 6 bases unmatched. Findings and limits, study-wide: Age showed a roughly linear inverse relationship with TCR beta diversity per million T cells. Estimated diversity that came from one million T cells was considered an underestimate.

Next came a second PCR, run for about 7 to 12 cycles, which used a sample-barcoded 5' primer along with a J-beta primer mix. TCRdb passed the 5' RACE reads through MiXCR, listing each CDR3 protein once. The sample contains 1.5 million to 2 million distinct CDR3 sequences, roughly 32% of which appear only once. Aged about 6 to 100, donors were systemically healthy Caucasians from Russia. The TCR originated in a woman aged 25 to 39 in good health. Sequenced: blood. The chain combines TRBV4-3 with TRBJ2-1; 11 bases agree with TRBD2. The CDR3 sequence is CASSQEPSGGRDEQFF. Written as DNA, the CDR3 is TGCGCCAGCAGCCAAGAACCTAGCGGGGGGCGGGATGAGCAGTTCTTC.